This T cell receptor (beta chain) was identified in a study of shared clonotypes between healthy human individuals. Every one of the donors was a Caucasian adult that lived in Nashville, Tennessee. V dropped 10 bases and J dropped 4; count of bases not matched to a gene: 7. CDR1 and CDR2 from the germline V gene are MNHEY and SVGAGI. The CDR3 is made up of 12 amino acids. Generated by immunoSEQ multiplex PCR, the TCRdb table keeps only in-frame clones and is missing some. Of fewer than 3 million clones in the sample, roughly 90% were seen once. The sample was naive CD4+ T cells from PBMCs. Subset here: CD45RA+ positively selected. This receptor was identified in a man aged 18 to 35 in good health. Some clones in this sample may be carry-over from other donors' samples. The rearrangement joins TRBV6-5 to TRBJ2-7, with TRBD1 identical over 7 bases. The CDR3 region has the DNA TGTGCCACTAAGGGACAGTCTTACGAGCAGTACTTC. Encoded protein: CATKGQSYEQYF.